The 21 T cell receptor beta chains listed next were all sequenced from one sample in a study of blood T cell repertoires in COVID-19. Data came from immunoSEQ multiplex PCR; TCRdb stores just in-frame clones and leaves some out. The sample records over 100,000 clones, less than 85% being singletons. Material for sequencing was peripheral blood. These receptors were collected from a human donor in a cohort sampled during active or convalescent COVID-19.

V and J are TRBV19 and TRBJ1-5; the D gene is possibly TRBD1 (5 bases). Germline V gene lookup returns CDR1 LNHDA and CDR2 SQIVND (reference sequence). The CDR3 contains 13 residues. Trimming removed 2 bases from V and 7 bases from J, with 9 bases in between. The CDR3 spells CASSILGGQPQHF. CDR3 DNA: TGTGCCAGTAGTATACTTGGGGGGCAGCCCCAGCATTTT.

The CDR3 spells CASSQDHRGLDYGYTF. CDR3 nucleotides: TGCGCCAGCAGCCAAGACCACAGGGGGCTAGACTATGGCTACACCTTC. The V gene is TRBV4-3, the J gene TRBJ1-2; 9 bases agree with TRBD1. The CDR3 spans 16 residues. V was clipped by 0 bases and J by 3 bases; unmatched bases: 5. Per the germline V gene, CDR1 is LGHNA and CDR2 is YSLEER.

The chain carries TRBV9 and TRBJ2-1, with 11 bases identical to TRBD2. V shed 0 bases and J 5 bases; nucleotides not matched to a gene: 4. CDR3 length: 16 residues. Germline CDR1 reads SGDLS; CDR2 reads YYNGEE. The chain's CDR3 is CASSVVGTSGHNEQFF. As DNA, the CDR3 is TGTGCCAGCAGCGTAGTAGGGACTAGCGGTCACAATGAGCAGTTCTTC. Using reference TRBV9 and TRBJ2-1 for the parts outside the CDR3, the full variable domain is DSGVTQTPKHLITATGQRVTLRCSPRSGDLSVYWYQQSLDQGLQFLIQYYNGEERAKGNILERFSAQQFPDLHSELNLSSLELGDSALYFCASSVVGTSGHNEQFFGPGTRLTVL.

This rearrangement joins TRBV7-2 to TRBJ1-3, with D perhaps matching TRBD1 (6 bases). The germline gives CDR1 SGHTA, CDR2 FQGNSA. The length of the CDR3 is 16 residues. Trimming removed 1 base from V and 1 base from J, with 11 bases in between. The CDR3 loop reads CASSLDGTRSGNTIYF. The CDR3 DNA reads TGTGCCAGCAGCTTAGACGGGACAAGATCTGGAAACACCATATATTTT.

For the CDR3, the DNA is TGTGCCAGCAGCTCGCAGGGTGGGAACTATGGCTACACCTTC. Its translation is CASSSQGGNYGYTF. This chain joins TRBV7-9 and TRBJ1-2, with D possibly matching TRBD1 (5 bases). The CDR3 length is 14 residues. V was cut by 4 bases and J by 2 bases, with 11 bases left in between. Germline CDR1 SEHNR, CDR2 FQNEAQ (reference sequence).

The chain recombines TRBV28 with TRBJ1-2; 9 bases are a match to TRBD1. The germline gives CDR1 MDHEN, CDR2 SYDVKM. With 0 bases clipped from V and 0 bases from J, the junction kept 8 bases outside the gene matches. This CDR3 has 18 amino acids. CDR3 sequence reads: CASSLWPRDRGSNYGYTF. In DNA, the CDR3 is TGTGCCAGCAGTTTATGGCCCCGCGACAGGGGGTCTAACTATGGCTACACCTTC.

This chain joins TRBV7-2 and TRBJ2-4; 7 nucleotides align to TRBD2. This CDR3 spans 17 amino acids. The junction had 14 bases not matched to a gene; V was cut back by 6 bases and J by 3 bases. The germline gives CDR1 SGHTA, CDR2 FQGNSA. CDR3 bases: TGTGCCAGCAGTAAAAGTGGCCCGGGAGGAGGCAAAAACATTCAGTACTTC. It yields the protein CASSKSGPGGGKNIQYF.

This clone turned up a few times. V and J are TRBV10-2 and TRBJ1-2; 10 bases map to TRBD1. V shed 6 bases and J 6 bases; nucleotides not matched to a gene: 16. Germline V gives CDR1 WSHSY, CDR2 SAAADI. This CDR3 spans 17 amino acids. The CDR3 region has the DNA TGCGCCAGCAGATCCGACAGGGGGCAAGAGAGGGATAATGGCTACACCTTC. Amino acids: CASRSDRGQERDNGYTF.

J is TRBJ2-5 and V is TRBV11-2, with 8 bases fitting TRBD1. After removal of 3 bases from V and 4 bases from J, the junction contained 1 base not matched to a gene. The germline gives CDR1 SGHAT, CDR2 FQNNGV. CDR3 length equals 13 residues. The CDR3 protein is CASSFRGRETQYF. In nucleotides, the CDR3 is TGTGCCAGCAGCTTCAGGGGGCGAGAGACCCAGTACTTC.

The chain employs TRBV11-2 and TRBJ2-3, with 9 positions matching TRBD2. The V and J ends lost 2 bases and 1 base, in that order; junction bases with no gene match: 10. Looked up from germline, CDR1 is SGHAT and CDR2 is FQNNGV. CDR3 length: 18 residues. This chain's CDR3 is CASSLFASGAIRTDTQYF. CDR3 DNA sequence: TGTGCCAGCAGCTTATTTGCTAGCGGGGCCATCCGCACAGATACGCAGTATTTT.

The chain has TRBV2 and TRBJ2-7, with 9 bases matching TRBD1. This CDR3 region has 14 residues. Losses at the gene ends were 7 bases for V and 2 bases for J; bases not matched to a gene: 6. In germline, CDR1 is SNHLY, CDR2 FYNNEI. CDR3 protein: CASTKQGATYEQYF. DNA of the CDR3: TGTGCCAGCACGAAACAGGGGGCGACCTACGAGCAGTACTTC.

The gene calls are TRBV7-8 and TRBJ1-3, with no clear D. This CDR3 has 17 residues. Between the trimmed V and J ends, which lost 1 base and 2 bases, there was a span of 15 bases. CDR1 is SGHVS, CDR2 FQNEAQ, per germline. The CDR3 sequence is CASSLGPAMRAGNTIYF. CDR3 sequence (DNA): TGTGCCAGCAGCTTAGGGCCGGCCATGAGGGCTGGAAACACCATATATTTT.

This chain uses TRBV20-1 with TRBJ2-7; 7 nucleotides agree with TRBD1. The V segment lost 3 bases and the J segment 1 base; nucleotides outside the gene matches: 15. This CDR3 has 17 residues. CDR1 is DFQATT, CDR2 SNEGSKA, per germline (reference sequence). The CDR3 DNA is TGCAGTGCTAGTAAGGGGACCCTGACAGGGTTGTCCTACGAGCAGTACTTC. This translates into CSASKGTLTGLSYEQYF.

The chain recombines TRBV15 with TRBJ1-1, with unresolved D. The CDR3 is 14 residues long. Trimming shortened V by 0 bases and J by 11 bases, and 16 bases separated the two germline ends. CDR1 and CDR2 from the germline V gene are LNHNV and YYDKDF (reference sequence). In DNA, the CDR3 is TGTGCCACCAGCAGAGACGGGGAGGTGAGGGATGCTTTCTTT. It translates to CATSRDGEVRDAFF.

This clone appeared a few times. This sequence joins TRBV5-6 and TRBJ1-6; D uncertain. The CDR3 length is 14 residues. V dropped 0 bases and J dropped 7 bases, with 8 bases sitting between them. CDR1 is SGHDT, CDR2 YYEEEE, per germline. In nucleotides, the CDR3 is TGTGCCAGCAGCTTGGTCGGTCGAAATTCACCCCTCCACTTT. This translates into CASSLVGRNSPLHF.

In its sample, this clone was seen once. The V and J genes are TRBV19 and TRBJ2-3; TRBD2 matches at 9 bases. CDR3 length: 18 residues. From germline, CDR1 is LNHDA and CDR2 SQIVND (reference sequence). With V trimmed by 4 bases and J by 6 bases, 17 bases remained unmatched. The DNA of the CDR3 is TGTGCCAGTAGTAGCGGGAGGGCCTTAGTTGGTCCCCTGGATACGCAGTATTTT. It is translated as CASSSGRALVGPLDTQYF. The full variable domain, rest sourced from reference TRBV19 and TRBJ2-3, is DGGITQSPKYLFRKEGQNVTLSCEQNLNHDAMYWYRQDPGQGLRLIYYSQIVNDFQKGDIAEGYSVSREKKESFPLTVTSAQKNPTAFYLCASSSGRALVGPLDTQYFGPGTRLTVL.

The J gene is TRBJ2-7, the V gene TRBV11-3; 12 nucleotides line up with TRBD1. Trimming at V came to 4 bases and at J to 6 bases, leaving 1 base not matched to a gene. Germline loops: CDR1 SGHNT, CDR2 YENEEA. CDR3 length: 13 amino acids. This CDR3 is CASSWGQGAEQYF. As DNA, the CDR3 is TGTGCCAGCAGCTGGGGACAGGGGGCCGAGCAGTACTTC.

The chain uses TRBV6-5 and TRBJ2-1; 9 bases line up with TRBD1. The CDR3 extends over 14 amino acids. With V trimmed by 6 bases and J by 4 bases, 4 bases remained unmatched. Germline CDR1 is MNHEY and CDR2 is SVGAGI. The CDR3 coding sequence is TGTGCCAGCAGCCGACAGGGGGTTTACAATGAGCAGTTCTTC. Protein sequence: CASSRQGVYNEQFF.

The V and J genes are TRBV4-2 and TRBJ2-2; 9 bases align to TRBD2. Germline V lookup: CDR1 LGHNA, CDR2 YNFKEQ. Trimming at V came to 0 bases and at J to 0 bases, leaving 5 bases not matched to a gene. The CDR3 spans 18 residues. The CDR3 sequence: CASSQESLAGPNTGELFF. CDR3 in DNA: TGTGCCAGCAGCCAAGAGTCGCTAGCGGGACCGAACACCGGGGAGCTGTTTTTT.

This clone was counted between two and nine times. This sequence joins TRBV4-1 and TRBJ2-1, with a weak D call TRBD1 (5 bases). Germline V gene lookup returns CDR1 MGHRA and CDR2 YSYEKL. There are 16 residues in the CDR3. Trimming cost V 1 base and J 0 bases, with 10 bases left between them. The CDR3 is CASSQGQPFSYNEQFF. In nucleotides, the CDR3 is TGCGCCAGCAGCCAAGGACAGCCCTTCTCCTACAATGAGCAGTTCTTC.

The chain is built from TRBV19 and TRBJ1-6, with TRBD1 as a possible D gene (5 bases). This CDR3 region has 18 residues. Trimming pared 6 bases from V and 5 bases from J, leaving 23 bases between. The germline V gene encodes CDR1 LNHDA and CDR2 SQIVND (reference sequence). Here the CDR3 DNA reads TGTGCCAGTAGCATCGACAGAAAAGCGTATAACAATAATTCACCCCTCCACTTT. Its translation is CASSIDRKAYNNNSPLHF.